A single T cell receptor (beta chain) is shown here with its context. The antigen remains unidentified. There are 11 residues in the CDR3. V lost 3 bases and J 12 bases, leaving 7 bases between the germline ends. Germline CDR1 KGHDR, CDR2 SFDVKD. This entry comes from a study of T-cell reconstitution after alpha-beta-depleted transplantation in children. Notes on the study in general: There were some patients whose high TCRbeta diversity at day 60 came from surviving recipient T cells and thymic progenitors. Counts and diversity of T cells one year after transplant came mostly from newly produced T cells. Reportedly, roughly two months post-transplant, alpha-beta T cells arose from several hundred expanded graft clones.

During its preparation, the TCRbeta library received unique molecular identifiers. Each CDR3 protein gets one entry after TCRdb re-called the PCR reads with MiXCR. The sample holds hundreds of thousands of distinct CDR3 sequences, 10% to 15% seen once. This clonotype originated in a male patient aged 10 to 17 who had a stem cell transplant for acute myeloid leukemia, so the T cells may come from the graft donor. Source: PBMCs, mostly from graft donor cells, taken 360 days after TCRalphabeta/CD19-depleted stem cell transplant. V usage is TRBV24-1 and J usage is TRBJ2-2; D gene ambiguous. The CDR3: CATSDGIKLFF. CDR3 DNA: TGTGCCACCAGTGATGGTATTAAGCTGTTTTTT.